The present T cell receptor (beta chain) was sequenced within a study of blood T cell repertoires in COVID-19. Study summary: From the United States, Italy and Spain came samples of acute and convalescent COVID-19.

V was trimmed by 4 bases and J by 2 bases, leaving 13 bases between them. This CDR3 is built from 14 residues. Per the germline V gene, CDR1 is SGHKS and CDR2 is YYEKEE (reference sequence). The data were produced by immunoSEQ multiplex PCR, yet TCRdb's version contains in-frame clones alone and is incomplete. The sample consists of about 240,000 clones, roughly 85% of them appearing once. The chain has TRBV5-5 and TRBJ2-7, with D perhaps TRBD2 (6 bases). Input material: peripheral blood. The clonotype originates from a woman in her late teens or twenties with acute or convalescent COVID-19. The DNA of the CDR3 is TGTGCCAGCAGCCCAAGCGGGCGGGCCTACGAGCAGTACTTC. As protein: CASSPSGRAYEQYF.